This entry lists 7 T cell receptor beta chains sequenced from one sample in a study of blood T cell repertoires in COVID-19. Produced via immunoSEQ multiplex PCR; TCRdb's table is partial and in-frame only. This table has some 66,000 clones, about 70% appearing once. The sample taken for sequencing was peripheral blood. Source of these receptors: a woman aged 80 or older with acute or convalescent COVID-19.

This clone was counted many times. The rearrangement links TRBV6-6 to TRBJ2-4; possible D gene TRBD2, 7 bases. The CDR3 runs 14 residues. Germline loops: CDR1 MNHNY, CDR2 SVGAGI (reference sequence). The V end lost 5 bases, the J end lost 6 bases, and 14 bases lay between the germline ends. The CDR3 DNA reads TGTGCCAGCAGTGACACAGGGAGGGGAAACATTCAGTACTTC. The encoded protein is CASSDTGRGNIQYF.

This chain joins TRBV7-3 and TRBJ2-2; D perhaps matches TRBD1 (5 bases). V lost 5 bases and J 0 bases, leaving 10 bases between the germline ends. There are 15 residues in the CDR3. The germline V gene has CDR1 SGHTA and CDR2 FQGTGA. This CDR3 is CASSPTAANTGELFF. The CDR3 nucleotides read TGTGCCAGCAGCCCGACAGCCGCGAACACCGGGGAGCTGTTTTTT.

The chain employs TRBV2 and TRBJ1-1; 7 bases align to TRBD1. Trimming at V came to 4 bases and at J to 4 bases, leaving 6 bases not matched to a gene. This CDR3 is 14 amino acids long. From germline, CDR1 is SNHLY and CDR2 FYNNEI. This CDR3 reads CASSGQGSSTEAFF. CDR3 in DNA: TGTGCCAGCAGTGGACAGGGAAGTAGCACTGAAGCTTTCTTT.

This sequence joins TRBV6-2 or TRBV6-3 and TRBJ2-5, with 8 positions matching TRBD1. Germline lookup yields CDR1 MNHEY and CDR2 SVGEGT. The CDR3 consists of 15 residues. V gave up 2 bases and J gave up 4 bases; unmatched junction bases: 6. The CDR3 is CASSYLGQGGETQYF. The CDR3 bases are TGTGCCAGCAGTTACCTTGGACAGGGTGGAGAGACCCAGTACTTC.

The chain links TRBV11-2 to TRBJ2-2; D ambiguous. V was pared by 5 bases and J by 6 bases, with 10 bases between. Germline CDR1 SGHAT, CDR2 FQNNGV. This CDR3 has 13 amino acids. The DNA of the CDR3 is TGTGCCAGCAGCCCAACTACGGCCGGGGAGCTGTTTTTT. It specifies CASSPTTAGELFF.

The J gene is TRBJ1-5, the V gene TRBV4-1; TRBD1 matches at 10 bases. The CDR3 runs to 14 residues. The V segment lost 3 bases and the J segment 6 bases; nucleotides outside the gene matches: 2. From germline, CDR1 is MGHRA and CDR2 YSYEKL. The CDR3 DNA reads as TGCGCCAGCAGCCAGGGACAGGGGAGTCAGCCCCAGCATTTT. Translating gives CASSQGQGSQPQHF.

CDR3 in amino acids: CASSEQDSLNTEAFF. The CDR3 DNA reads TGTGCCAGCAGCGAGCAAGACAGCCTGAACACTGAAGCTTTCTTT. V is TRBV9 and J is TRBJ1-1; a weak D match, TRBD1 (5 bases). The CDR3 runs to 15 residues. Germline lookup yields CDR1 SGDLS and CDR2 YYNGEE. Trimming removed 3 bases at V and 0 bases at J, with 12 bases between.